This TCR beta chain was observed in a study of identical twins. CDR1 MNHEY and CDR2 SMNVEV come from the germline V gene (reference sequence). The CDR3 consists of 14 residues. The germline V and J ends were trimmed by 5 bases and 0 bases, with 10 bases remaining between them. This clonotype has at least ten counts. No antigen is known for it. cDNA molecules carried unique molecular identifiers, and template switching added a universal primer site. From the 5' RACE reads, TCRdb called clonotypes with MiXCR, one entry per CDR3 protein. The sample shows just over 450,000 distinct CDR3 sequences, 11% to 15% of them seen only once. Whole-study findings and limits: Beta out-of-frame sequences showed weaker excess sharing between twins. These conclusions were based on statistical analysis (cross-sectional, not following the same donors). Insertions ran lower in abundant cord blood beta clonotypes, though not in memory repertoires.

The data also belong to a second study, concerning yellow fever vaccine responses in identical twins.

The sequence came from a woman between 18 and 29 years old in good health. The V and J genes are TRBV27 and TRBJ2-5; no definite D call. The sample was CD4+ T cells sorted from blood. The DNA of the CDR3 is TGTGCCAGCAGTGGCTCTCGGTACCAAGAGACCCAGTACTTC. Translation: CASSGSRYQETQYF.